This T cell receptor beta chain was recorded in a study of T-cell reconstitution after alpha-beta-depleted transplantation in children. Study results and caveats: It was reported that alpha-beta T cells came from several hundred expanded graft clones (about two months after transplant). T cells produced anew were the main source of T-cell counts and diversity one year after transplant. Diversity of TCRbeta at day 60 was high in some patients, arising from surviving recipient T cells and thymic progenitors.

This clonotype was observed many times. Antigen: not known. Germline V gives CDR1 MNHEY, CDR2 SVGAGI. After removal of 0 bases from V and 7 bases from J, the junction contained 1 base not matched to a gene. The CDR3 length is 15 residues. TCRbeta library preparation incorporated unique molecular identifiers. TCRdb ran MiXCR on the PCR reads and lists one entry per CDR3 protein. The sample comprises about 300,000 distinct CDR3 sequences, roughly a tenth of which are singletons, and less than 8% rests with the top ten. The chain has TRBV6-5 and TRBJ2-1; 12 bases match TRBD2. This sample comprised PBMCs, obtained before TCRalphabeta/CD19-depleted stem cell transplant. This TCR derives from a boy under three years old with acute myeloid leukemia, due to receive a stem cell transplant. The CDR3 DNA follows: TGTGCCAGCAGTTACTCAGGACTAGCGGGGAATGAGCAGTTCTTC. Protein: CASSYSGLAGNEQFF.